These 2 T cell receptor beta chains were sequenced from one sample in a study of shared clonotypes between healthy human individuals. Sequencing used immunoSEQ multiplex PCR; TCRdb keeps in-frame clones, though not all of them. The sample consists of 2 million to 2.5 million clones, 80% to 95% of them appearing once. Sequencing was carried out using naive CD4+ T cells from PBMCs. Subset specified: CD45RA+ positively selected. The receptors were gathered from a man younger than 35 in good health. Some clones in this sample may be carry-over from other donors' samples.

The CDR3 loop is CASSLRFRSGNTIYF. Written as DNA, the CDR3 is TGTGCCAGCAGTTTGAGGTTTCGCTCTGGAAACACCATATATTTT. This chain uses TRBV28 with TRBJ1-3; the D is unclear. V dropped 3 bases and J dropped 0 bases, with 9 bases sitting between them. CDR1 MDHEN and CDR2 SYDVKM come from the germline V gene. The CDR3 loop spans 15 amino acids.

The chain carries TRBV5-6 and TRBJ1-2; D may be TRBD1 (5 bases). V lost 2 bases and J lost 4, with 12 bases in between. The CDR3 loop spans 14 amino acids. Per germline, CDR1 SGHDT and CDR2 YYEEEE. This chain's CDR3 is CASSLFREGYGYTF. In DNA, the CDR3 is TGTGCCAGCAGCTTATTCAGGGAAGGCTATGGCTACACCTTC. Supplemented by reference TRBV5-6 and TRBJ1-2, the full variable domain reads DAGVTQSPTHLIKTRGQQVTLRCSPKSGHDTVSWYQQALGQGPQFIFQYYEEEERQRGNFPDRFSGHQFPNYSSELNVNALLLGDSALYLCASSLFREGYGYTFGSGTRLTVV.